The clone carrying this T cell receptor (beta chain) occurred a few times. Its specificity is unknown. Making the TCR beta libraries involved quantitative 5'-RACE with molecular barcodes. TCRdb recomputed calls from the 5' RACE reads with MiXCR, one row per CDR3 protein. The sample has roughly 440,000 distinct CDR3 sequences; under 20% are singletons. V lost 4 bases to trimming and J lost 0 bases; unmatched junction nucleotides: 5. The CDR3 contains 17 residues. From germline, CDR1 is SGHNT and CDR2 YYREEE (reference sequence). These data belong to a study of CD8 T cells in ankylosing spondylitis. Regarding the study as a whole: In peripheral blood, disease-linked CD8+ clones occurred at relatively low frequencies. The authors reported significant enrichment of disease-linked clones in matched ankylosing spondylitis synovial fluid. Earlier literature documents some of the motif variants in reactive arthritis synovial fluid and blood. For ankylosing spondylitis blood, a TCR beta motif of under ten highly homologous variants appeared characteristic.

V usage is TRBV5-4 and J usage is TRBJ2-3; TRBD2 aligns across 13 bases. Sequencing was carried out using blood, either unsorted or a sorted T cell fraction (not recorded which). This clonotype was sampled from a male donor with ankylosing spondylitis. CDR3 region: CASSKAGLAGSTDTQYF. The DNA of the CDR3 is TGTGCCAGCAGCAAAGCGGGACTAGCGGGGAGCACAGATACGCAGTATTTT.